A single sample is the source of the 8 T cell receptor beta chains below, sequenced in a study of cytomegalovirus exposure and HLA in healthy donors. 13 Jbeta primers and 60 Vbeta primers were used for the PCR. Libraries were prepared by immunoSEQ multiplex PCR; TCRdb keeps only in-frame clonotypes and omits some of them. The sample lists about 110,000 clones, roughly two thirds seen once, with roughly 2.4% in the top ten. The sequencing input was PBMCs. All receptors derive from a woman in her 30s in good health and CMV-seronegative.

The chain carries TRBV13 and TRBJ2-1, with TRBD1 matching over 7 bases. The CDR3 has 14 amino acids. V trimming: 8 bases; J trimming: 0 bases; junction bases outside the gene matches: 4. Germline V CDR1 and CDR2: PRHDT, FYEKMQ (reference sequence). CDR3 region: CASVKGASYNEQFF. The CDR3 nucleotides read TGTGCCAGCGTTAAGGGGGCCTCCTACAATGAGCAGTTCTTC.

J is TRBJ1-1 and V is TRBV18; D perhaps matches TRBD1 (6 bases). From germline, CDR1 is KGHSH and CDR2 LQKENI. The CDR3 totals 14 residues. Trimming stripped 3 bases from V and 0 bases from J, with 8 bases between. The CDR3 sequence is CASSPGAVNTEAFF. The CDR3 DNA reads TGTGCCAGCTCACCGGGGGCGGTGAACACTGAAGCTTTCTTT.

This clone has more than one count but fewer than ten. CDR3 bases: TGTGCCAGCAGTGAACTGCAGGGAACTAATGAAAAACTGTTTTTT. This encodes CASSELQGTNEKLFF. This chain links TRBV6-1 with TRBJ1-4; the D gene is possibly TRBD1 (5 bases). The germline V gene encodes CDR1 MNHNS and CDR2 SASEGT. V lost 2 bases and J lost 1, with 8 bases in between. The CDR3 spans 15 residues.

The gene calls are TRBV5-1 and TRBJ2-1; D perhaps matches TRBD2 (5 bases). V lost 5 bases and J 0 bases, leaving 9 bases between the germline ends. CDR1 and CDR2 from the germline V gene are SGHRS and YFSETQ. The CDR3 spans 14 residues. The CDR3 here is CASSGGGSYNEQFF. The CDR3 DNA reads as TGCGCCAGCAGTGGCGGAGGCTCCTACAATGAGCAGTTCTTC.

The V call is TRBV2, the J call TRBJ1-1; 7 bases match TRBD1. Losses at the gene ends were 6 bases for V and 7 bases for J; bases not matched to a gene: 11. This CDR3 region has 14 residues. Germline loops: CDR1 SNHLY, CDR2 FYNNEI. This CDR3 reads CASRARQGGSEAFF. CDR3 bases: TGTGCCAGCAGAGCTCGACAGGGTGGGAGTGAAGCTTTCTTT.

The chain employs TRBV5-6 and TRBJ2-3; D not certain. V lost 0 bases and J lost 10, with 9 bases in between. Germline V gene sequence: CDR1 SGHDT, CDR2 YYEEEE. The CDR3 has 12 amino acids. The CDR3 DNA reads TGTGCCAGCAGCTTGGAAACAAATGCGCAGTATTTT. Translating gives CASSLETNAQYF.

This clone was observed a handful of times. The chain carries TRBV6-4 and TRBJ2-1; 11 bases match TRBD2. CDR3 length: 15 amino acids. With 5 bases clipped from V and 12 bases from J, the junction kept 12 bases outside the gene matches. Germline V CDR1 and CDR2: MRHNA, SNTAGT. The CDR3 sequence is CASSQLAGDLDAQFF. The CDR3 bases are TGTGCCAGCAGTCAACTAGCGGGAGATTTAGATGCGCAGTTCTTC.

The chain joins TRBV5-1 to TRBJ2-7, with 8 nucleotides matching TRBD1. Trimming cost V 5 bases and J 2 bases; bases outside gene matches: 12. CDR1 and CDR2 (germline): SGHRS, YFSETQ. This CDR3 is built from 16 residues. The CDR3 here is CASSRDDRGHPYEQYF. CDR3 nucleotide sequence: TGCGCCAGCAGTCGCGATGACAGGGGCCATCCCTACGAGCAGTACTTC.